The 6 T cell receptor beta chains below come from one sample, sequenced in a study of blood T cell repertoires in COVID-19 (TCRdb year 2020). Library method: the immunoSEQ multiplex PCR assay. Imported from immuneACCESS, the table was reduced by TCRdb to in-frame sequences with V and J called. These copies leave out some clones; in studies compared against another copy, an unresolved V gene accounts for under half, and the cause of the remainder is not known. The sample table holds around 250,000 clones, of which about four fifths were seen once. The ten most abundant clones make up 1.9% of the sample. Material for sequencing was peripheral blood. These receptor sequences come from a young man who had recovered from COVID-19.

The V call is TRBV2, the J call TRBJ1-4, with TRBD1 matching 7 bases. The CDR3 runs to 14 residues. Germline V gene sequence: CDR1 SNHLY, CDR2 FYNNEI. V lost 6 bases, J lost 7 bases, and 8 bases stayed unmatched. The CDR3 coding sequence is TGTGCCAGCAGACAGGGACAGTCTTTTGAAAAACTGTTTTTT. As protein: CASRQGQSFEKLFF.

The chain is built from TRBV7-2 and TRBJ2-1, with 7 bases matching TRBD2. CDR1 is SGHTA and CDR2 is FQGNSA in the germline V gene. V lost 2 bases and J lost 1; bases outside the gene matches: 2. This CDR3 region has 15 residues. CDR3 sequence (DNA): TGTGCCAGCAGCTTACAAGCGGGGTCCTACAATGAGCAGTTCTTC. Residues: CASSLQAGSYNEQFF.

In this sample, this clone turned up once. The V and J genes are TRBV19 and TRBJ2-1; D might be TRBD2 (6 bases). V was clipped by 8 bases and J by 1 base, with 12 bases between them. Per germline, CDR1 LNHDA and CDR2 SQIVND (reference sequence). The CDR3 has 14 residues. In DNA, the CDR3 is TGTGCCAGTGCGGGGTACGAGTCCTACAATGAGCAGTTCTTC. It encodes CASAGYESYNEQFF. Using reference TRBV19 and TRBJ2-1 for the parts outside the CDR3, the full variable domain is DGGITQSPKYLFRKEGQNVTLSCEQNLNHDAMYWYRQDPGQGLRLIYYSQIVNDFQKGDIAEGYSVSREKKESFPLTVTSAQKNPTAFYLCASAGYESYNEQFFGPGTRLTVL.

The rearrangement links TRBV19 to TRBJ1-1, with a possible D match to TRBD1 (5 bases). There are 13 residues in the CDR3. V lost 7 bases and J lost 2, with 11 bases in between. Germline loops: CDR1 LNHDA, CDR2 SQIVND (reference sequence). As DNA, the CDR3 is TGTGCCAGTATGGCGGACAAAAACACTGAAGCTTTCTTT. Its protein product is CASMADKNTEAFF.

The rearrangement uses TRBV27 and TRBJ2-2; 7 bases agree with TRBD2. CDR1 is MNHEY, CDR2 SMNVEV, per germline (reference sequence). V lost 6 bases to trimming and J lost 5 bases; unmatched junction nucleotides: 12. This CDR3 comprises 16 residues. The CDR3 reads CASRPGGVTSTGELFF. CDR3 coding DNA: TGTGCCAGCAGACCGGGGGGAGTAACGAGTACCGGGGAGCTGTTTTTT.

The rearrangement joins TRBV2 to TRBJ2-5, with TRBD2 matching over 8 bases. Germline V CDR1 and CDR2: SNHLY, FYNNEI. This CDR3 comprises 16 residues. V trimming: 1 base; J trimming: 0 bases; junction bases outside the gene matches: 4. CDR3 nucleotide sequence: TGTGCCAGCAGTGAAGAACTAGCGGTGTACCAAGAGACCCAGTACTTC. Its translation: CASSEELAVYQETQYF.